This TCR beta chain was identified in a study of beta chain features in type 1 diabetes. The whole isolated RNA underwent reverse transcription, so sequencing captured expressed TCRB transcripts. The repertoire was sequenced with immunoSEQ multiplex PCR; TCRdb's copy has only in-frame clones and lacks some. The table includes under 900,000 clones, about 17% detected once. The V gene lost 5 bases and the J gene lost 7 bases, with 17 bases spanning the gap. The germline V gene has CDR1 MNHEY and CDR2 SVGAGI. The CDR3 spans 14 residues. The sequence was collected from a woman under 30 in good health. The source material was naive CD4+ T cells from blood. V and J are TRBV6-5 and TRBJ1-1, with D possibly being TRBD1 (5 bases). As DNA, the CDR3 is TGTGCCAGCAGTGGAGTTGACAGCAATTTTGAAGCTTTCTTT. As protein: CASSGVDSNFEAFF.